These 20 T cell receptor beta chains share one sample of origin, sequenced in a study of human T cells and chemical hapten exposure. TCRdb re-called the RACE reads through MiXCR, storing one row per CDR3 protein. The table shows under 300,000 distinct CDR3 sequences, with about 7.7% occurring only once. The sample's time point: pre-sensitization, week 0. The treatment was: therapeutic diphenylcyclopropenone sensitization with weekly scalp DPC. The specimen was whole blood, collected in connection with sensitization to the hapten diphenylcyclopropenone (DPC). The receptors were gathered from a man younger than 35 with alopecia areata. Some clones in this sample may be carry-over from other donors' samples.

V and J are TRBV7-3 and TRBJ1-1, with D possibly TRBD1 on 5 matching bases. Germline CDR1 reads SGHTA; CDR2 reads FQGTGA. The CDR3 has 15 residues. Trimming shortened V by 1 base and J by 1 base, and 10 bases separated the two germline ends. The DNA for the CDR3 is TGTGCCAGCAGCTTAAAGCCCGGGGCGAACACTGAAGCTTTCTTT. This gives the protein CASSLKPGANTEAFF.

This clonotype was recorded at least ten times. V gene TRBV7-3 combines with J gene TRBJ2-3, with D possibly matching TRBD2 (6 bases). Germline V gives CDR1 SGHTA, CDR2 FQGTGA. Trimming pared 5 bases from V and 1 base from J, leaving 7 bases between. The CDR3 length is 13 residues. The CDR3 DNA is TGTGCCAGCAGCCCGGGGGGCACAGATACGCAGTATTTT. Its translation is CASSPGGTDTQYF.

The chain joins TRBV14 to TRBJ2-7; 7 bases are shared with TRBD1. The CDR3 contains 13 residues. Germline lookup yields CDR1 SGHDN and CDR2 FVKESK. V gave up 2 bases and J gave up 3 bases; unmatched junction bases: 1. CDR3 bases: TGTGCCAGCAGCCAAAACAGGGGCTACGAGCAGTACGTC. Amino acids: CASSQNRGYEQYV.

The chain links TRBV6-5 to TRBJ2-7; TRBD1 matches at 8 bases. The CDR3 spans 13 residues. With 5 bases clipped from V and 2 bases from J, the junction kept 2 bases outside the gene matches. Germline V gives CDR1 MNHEY, CDR2 SVGAGI. Here the CDR3 DNA reads TGTGCCAGCAGTAGGACAGGGACCTACGAGCAGTACTTC. It translates to CASSRTGTYEQYF.

The genes are TRBV10-1 and TRBJ2-7, with D uncertain. In germline, CDR1 is WNHNN, CDR2 SYGVQD (reference sequence). The CDR3 has 12 residues. V was shortened by 8 bases and J by 6 bases, with 14 bases between the two germline ends. The CDR3 DNA reads TGCGCCAGCGGTCTAACTTCTAGCGAGCAGTACTTC. Its translation is CASGLTSSEQYF.

This chain uses TRBV11-2 with TRBJ2-5; weak D call: TRBD1 (7 bases). Trimming took off 5 bases at V and 8 bases at J, with 24 bases between the two ends. CDR3 length equals 16 residues. Per the germline V gene, CDR1 is SGHAT and CDR2 is FQNNGV. CDR3 bases: TGTGCCAGCAGCCCTCGCGGGGCAGGGACAGCACCCACCCAGTACTTC. Translating it yields CASSPRGAGTAPTQYF.

This clonotype has a handful of counts. The CDR3 region is CASSTGQARSYGYTF. The CDR3 nucleotides read TGTGCCAGCAGCACCGGACAGGCGCGGAGCTATGGCTACACCTTC. The chain couples TRBV13 to TRBJ1-2; 7 bases match TRBD1. Germline loops: CDR1 PRHDT, CDR2 FYEKMQ (reference sequence). After removal of 5 bases from V and 4 bases from J, the junction contained 10 bases not matched to a gene. The CDR3 length is 15 residues.

This clonotype appeared many times. V usage is TRBV7-8 and J usage is TRBJ1-2; maybe TRBD1 (6 bases). The CDR3 contains 15 residues. Between the trimmed V and J ends, which lost 6 bases and 4 bases, there was a span of 18 bases. Germline CDR1 reads SGHVS; CDR2 reads FQNEAQ. CDR3 protein: CASRPGLGGRYGYTF. The CDR3, as DNA: TGTGCCAGCAGACCAGGGTTAGGGGGTCGCTATGGCTACACCTTC. The whole variable domain, remainder taken from reference TRBV7-8 and TRBJ1-2, is GAGVSQSPRYKVAKRGQDVALRCDPISGHVSLFWYQQALGQGPEFLTYFQNEAQLDKSGLPSDRFFAERPEGSVSTLKIQRTQQEDSAVYLCASRPGLGGRYGYTFGSGTRLTVV.

This clonotype was picked up many times. This chain connects TRBV6-2 or TRBV6-3 to TRBJ1-1, with 11 bases identical to TRBD1. Germline lookup yields CDR1 MNHEY and CDR2 SVGEGT. This CDR3 has 16 amino acids. Unmatched junction bases numbered 14, after V lost 6 bases and J lost 8 bases. In DNA form, the CDR3 reads TGTGCCAGCAGGGGGGACAGGGGGTACCTGATAGAAGAAGCTTTCTTT. This gives the protein CASRGDRGYLIEEAFF.

CDR3 in amino acids: CASSLKTGTGSGNTIYF. CDR3 in DNA: TGTGCCAGCAGCTTAAAAACCGGGACAGGCTCTGGAAACACCATATATTTT. The chain joins TRBV5-6 to TRBJ1-3; 8 nucleotides agree with TRBD1. The CDR3 sequence is 17 residues long. Germline V gene sequence: CDR1 SGHDT, CDR2 YYEEEE. The trim removed 2 bases at V and 0 bases at J, leaving 7 bases unmatched.

V and J are TRBV7-8 and TRBJ2-3; no clear D. There are 14 residues in the CDR3. The germline gives CDR1 SGHVS, CDR2 FQNEAQ. Trimming stripped 5 bases from V and 4 bases from J, with 13 bases between. Here the CDR3 reads CASSEAVGADTQYF. DNA for the CDR3: TGTGCCAGCAGCGAAGCCGTGGGCGCAGATACGCAGTATTTT.

This clonotype was counted between two and nine times. The chain employs TRBV27 and TRBJ2-7; 7 bases are a match to TRBD1. The junction had 8 bases not matched to a gene; V was cut back by 5 bases and J by 1 base. The CDR3 length is 15 residues. Germline assignment: CDR1 MNHEY and CDR2 SMNVEV (reference sequence). The CDR3 reads CASSPTPQGSYEQYF. The DNA for the CDR3 is TGTGCCAGCAGTCCAACCCCACAGGGGTCCTACGAGCAGTACTTC.

This clonotype was observed many times. The chain joins TRBV9 to TRBJ1-1; the D gene is possibly TRBD1 (6 bases). CDR3 length: 17 amino acids. The germline V gene has CDR1 SGDLS and CDR2 YYNGEE. Trimming cost V 0 bases and J 3 bases, with 18 bases left between them. The CDR3 DNA reads as TGTGCCAGCAGCGTAGGGGTAAGTTCGTACAGGGACACTGAAGCTTTCTTT. It translates to CASSVGVSSYRDTEAFF. The whole variable domain, filled in from reference TRBV9 and TRBJ1-1, reads DSGVTQTPKHLITATGQRVTLRCSPRSGDLSVYWYQQSLDQGLQFLIQYYNGEERAKGNILERFSAQQFPDLHSELNLSSLELGDSALYFCASSVGVSSYRDTEAFFGQGTRLTVV.

The table lists this clonotype with a few counts. The chain links TRBV5-5 to TRBJ1-5; D ambiguous. V shed 4 bases and J shed 4 bases, with 15 bases lying between them. The CDR3 has 15 amino acids. Germline CDR1 SGHKS, CDR2 YYEKEE (reference sequence). As DNA, the CDR3 is TGTGCCAGCAGCAACGGACCGAACTTAAATCAGCCCCAGCATTTT. This translates into CASSNGPNLNQPQHF.

V and J are TRBV6-5 and TRBJ2-2; TRBD2 is a possible D gene (6 bases). CDR1 is MNHEY and CDR2 is SVGAGI in the germline V gene. The length of the CDR3 is 17 residues. Deletions cut 2 bases from V and 1 base from J, with 14 bases between. The CDR3 nucleotides are TGTGCCAGCAGTTACCCCCCCGGACTAAAGAACACCGGGGAGCTGTTTTTT. It translates to CASSYPPGLKNTGELFF.

In its sample, this clonotype ranks as medium-sized. This chain links TRBV12-3 or TRBV12-4 with TRBJ2-3; perhaps TRBD2 as D (5 bases). This CDR3 spans 13 amino acids. The V and J ends lost 6 bases and 4 bases respectively, with 11 bases between them. The CDR3 coding sequence is TGTGCCAGCAGCACACTAGAGGCAGATACGCAGTATTTT. It specifies CASSTLEADTQYF.

This clonotype was observed a few times. The gene calls are TRBV24-1 and TRBJ2-3, with 9 bases identical to TRBD1. The CDR3 totals 15 residues. Germline V gene sequence: CDR1 KGHDR, CDR2 SFDVKD. J gave up 2 bases and V 10 bases, and 9 bases lay outside the gene matches. The CDR3 protein is CATSSGTGFTDTQYF. CDR3 in DNA: TGTGCCACTTCGAGCGGGACAGGGTTCACAGATACGCAGTATTTT.

This clonotype was found many times. The V gene is TRBV7-2, the J gene TRBJ1-1; weak D call: TRBD1 (6 bases). V was trimmed by 1 base and J by 5 bases, leaving 14 bases between them. Germline V lookup: CDR1 SGHTA, CDR2 FQGNSA. The CDR3 has 15 residues. CDR3 coding DNA: TGTGCCAGCAGCTTAGTTTCAGGTCAGGGGACTGAAGCTTTCTTT. It codes for CASSLVSGQGTEAFF.

This clonotype appeared a few times. CDR3 DNA: TGTGCCAGCAGTTACTACAGAAGTGACCGGGACTCTTACTTCTACGAGCAGTACGTC. Its protein product is CASSYYRSDRDSYFYEQYV. The chain uses TRBV6-2 or TRBV6-3 and TRBJ2-7, with TRBD2 as a possible D gene (6 bases). CDR1 MNHEY and CDR2 SVGEGT come from the germline V gene. The V end was cut by 1 base, the J end by 3 bases, with 25 bases between. The CDR3 is 19 amino acids.

This sequence joins TRBV6-6 and TRBJ1-2, with 7 bases lining up with TRBD1. Germline CDR1 MNHNY, CDR2 SVGAGI (reference sequence). The V segment lost 5 bases and the J segment 3 bases; nucleotides outside the gene matches: 9. The CDR3 runs to 15 residues. CDR3 bases: TGTGCCAGCAGTACTACAGGGGAAATCTACTATGGCTACACCTTC. Translation gives CASSTTGEIYYGYTF.